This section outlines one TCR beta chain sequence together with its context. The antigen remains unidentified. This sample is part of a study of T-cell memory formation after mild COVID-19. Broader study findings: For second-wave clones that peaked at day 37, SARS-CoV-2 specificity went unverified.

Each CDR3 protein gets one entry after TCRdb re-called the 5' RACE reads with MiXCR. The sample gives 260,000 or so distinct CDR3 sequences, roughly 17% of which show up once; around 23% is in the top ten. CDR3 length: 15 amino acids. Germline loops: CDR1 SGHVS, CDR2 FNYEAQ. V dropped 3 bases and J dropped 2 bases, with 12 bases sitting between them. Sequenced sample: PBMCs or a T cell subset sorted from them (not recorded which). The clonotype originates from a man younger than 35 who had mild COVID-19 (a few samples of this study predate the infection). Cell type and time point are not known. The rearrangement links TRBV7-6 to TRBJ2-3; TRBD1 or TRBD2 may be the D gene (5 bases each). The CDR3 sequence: CASSFFGATTDTQYF. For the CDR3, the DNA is TGTGCCAGCAGCTTTTTCGGGGCGACCACAGATACGCAGTATTTT.